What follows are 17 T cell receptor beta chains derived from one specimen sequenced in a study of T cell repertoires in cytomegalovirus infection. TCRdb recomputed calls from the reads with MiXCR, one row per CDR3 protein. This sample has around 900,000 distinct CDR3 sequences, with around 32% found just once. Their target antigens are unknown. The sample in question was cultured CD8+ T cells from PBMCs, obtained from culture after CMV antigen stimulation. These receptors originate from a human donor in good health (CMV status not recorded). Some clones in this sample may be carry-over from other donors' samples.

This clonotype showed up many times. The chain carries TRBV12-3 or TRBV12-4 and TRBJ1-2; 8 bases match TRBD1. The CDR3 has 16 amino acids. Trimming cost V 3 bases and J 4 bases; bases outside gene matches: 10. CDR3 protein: CASSFSQDRVIYGYTF. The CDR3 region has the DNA TGTGCCAGCAGTTTCAGTCAGGACAGGGTAATCTATGGCTACACCTTC.

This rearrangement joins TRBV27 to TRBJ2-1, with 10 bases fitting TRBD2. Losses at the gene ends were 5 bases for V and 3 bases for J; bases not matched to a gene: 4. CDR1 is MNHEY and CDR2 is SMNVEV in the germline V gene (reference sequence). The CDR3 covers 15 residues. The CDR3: CASSRSGGIYNEQFF. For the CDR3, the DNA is TGTGCCAGCAGTCGTAGCGGGGGGATCTACAATGAGCAGTTCTTC.

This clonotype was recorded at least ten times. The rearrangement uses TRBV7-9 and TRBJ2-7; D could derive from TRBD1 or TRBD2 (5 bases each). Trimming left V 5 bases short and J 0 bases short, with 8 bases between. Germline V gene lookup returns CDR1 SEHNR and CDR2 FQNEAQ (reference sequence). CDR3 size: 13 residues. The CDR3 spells CASSRDASYEQYV. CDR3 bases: TGTGCCAGCAGCCGGGACGCCTCCTACGAGCAGTACGTC.

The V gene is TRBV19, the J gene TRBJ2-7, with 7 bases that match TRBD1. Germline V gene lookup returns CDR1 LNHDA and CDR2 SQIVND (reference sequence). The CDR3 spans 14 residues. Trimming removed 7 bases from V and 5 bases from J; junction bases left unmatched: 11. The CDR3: CASNPQGIGHEQYF. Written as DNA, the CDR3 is TGTGCCAGTAACCCACAGGGGATCGGGCACGAGCAGTACTTC.

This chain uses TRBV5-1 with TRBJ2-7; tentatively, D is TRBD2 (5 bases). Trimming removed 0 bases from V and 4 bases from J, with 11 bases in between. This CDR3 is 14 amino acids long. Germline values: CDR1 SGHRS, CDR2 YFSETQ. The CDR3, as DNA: TGCGCCAGCAGCTTGGGGTACGGGGAGTACGAGCAGTACGTC. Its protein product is CASSLGYGEYEQYV.

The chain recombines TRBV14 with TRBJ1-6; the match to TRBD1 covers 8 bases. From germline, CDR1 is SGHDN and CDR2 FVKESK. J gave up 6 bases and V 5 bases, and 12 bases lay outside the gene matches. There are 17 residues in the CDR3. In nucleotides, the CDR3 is TGTGCCAGCAGCTCTATACCGGACAGGGTTGGTAATTCACCCCTCCACTTT. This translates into CASSSIPDRVGNSPLHF.

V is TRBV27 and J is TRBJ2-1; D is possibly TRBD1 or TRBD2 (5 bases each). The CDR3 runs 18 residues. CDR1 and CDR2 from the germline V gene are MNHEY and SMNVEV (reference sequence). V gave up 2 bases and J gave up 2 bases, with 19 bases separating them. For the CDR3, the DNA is TGTGCCAGCAGTTTAAGGGGCTCGGAGGAAGGTCCCTACAATGAGCAGTTCTTC. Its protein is CASSLRGSEEGPYNEQFF.

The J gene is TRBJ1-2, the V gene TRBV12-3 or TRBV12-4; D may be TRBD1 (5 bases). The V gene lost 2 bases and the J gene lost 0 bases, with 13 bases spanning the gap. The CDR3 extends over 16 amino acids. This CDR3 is CASSLQGWEANYGYTF. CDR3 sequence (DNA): TGTGCCAGCAGTTTACAGGGTTGGGAAGCTAACTATGGCTACACCTTC.

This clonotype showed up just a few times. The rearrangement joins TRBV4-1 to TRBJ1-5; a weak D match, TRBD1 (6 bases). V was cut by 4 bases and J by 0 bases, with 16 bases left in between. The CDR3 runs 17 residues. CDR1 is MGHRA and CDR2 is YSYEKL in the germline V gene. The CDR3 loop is CASSLRQDLNSNQPQHF. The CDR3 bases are TGCGCCAGCAGCCTAAGACAGGACCTAAATAGCAATCAGCCCCAGCATTTT.

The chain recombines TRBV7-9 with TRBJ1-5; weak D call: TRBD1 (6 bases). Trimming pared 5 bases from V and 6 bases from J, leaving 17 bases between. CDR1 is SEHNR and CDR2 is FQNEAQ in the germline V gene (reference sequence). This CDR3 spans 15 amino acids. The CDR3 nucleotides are TGTGCCAGCAGCCCATCAGGGGCGCAGGGTCAGCCCCAGCATTTT. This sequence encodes CASSPSGAQGQPQHF.

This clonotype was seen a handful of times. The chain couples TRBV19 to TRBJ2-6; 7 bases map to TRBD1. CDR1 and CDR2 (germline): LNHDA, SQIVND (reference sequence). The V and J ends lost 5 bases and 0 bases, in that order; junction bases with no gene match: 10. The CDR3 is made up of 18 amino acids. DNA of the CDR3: TGTGCCAGTAGTGCGACAGGGTTAAGCGACTCTGGGGCCAACGTCCTGACTTTC. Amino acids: CASSATGLSDSGANVLTF.

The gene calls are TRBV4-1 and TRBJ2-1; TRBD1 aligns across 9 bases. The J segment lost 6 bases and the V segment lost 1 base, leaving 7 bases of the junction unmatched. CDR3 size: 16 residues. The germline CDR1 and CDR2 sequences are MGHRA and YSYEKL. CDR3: CASSQVGGTGINEQFF. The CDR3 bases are TGCGCCAGCAGCCAAGTTGGGGGGACAGGGATCAATGAGCAGTTCTTC.

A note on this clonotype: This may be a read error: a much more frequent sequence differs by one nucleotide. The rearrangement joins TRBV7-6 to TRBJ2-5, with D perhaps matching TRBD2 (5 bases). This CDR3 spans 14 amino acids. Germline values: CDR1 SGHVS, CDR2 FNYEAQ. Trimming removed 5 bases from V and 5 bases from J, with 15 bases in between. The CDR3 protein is CASSPSRRRETQYF. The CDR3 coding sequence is TGTGCCAGCAGCCCTAGCCGCAGGCGCGAGACCCAGTACTTC.

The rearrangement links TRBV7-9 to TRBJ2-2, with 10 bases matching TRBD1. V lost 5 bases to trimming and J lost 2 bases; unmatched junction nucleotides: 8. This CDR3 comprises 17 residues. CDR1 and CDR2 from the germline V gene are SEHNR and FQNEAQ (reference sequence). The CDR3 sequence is CASSPPRDRGNTGELFF. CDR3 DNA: TGTGCCAGCAGCCCCCCCCGGGACAGGGGTAACACCGGGGAGCTGTTTTTT.

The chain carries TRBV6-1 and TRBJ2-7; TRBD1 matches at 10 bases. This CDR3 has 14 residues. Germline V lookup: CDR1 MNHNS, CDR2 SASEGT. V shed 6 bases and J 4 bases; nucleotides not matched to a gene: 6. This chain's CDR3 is CASSVGQGNYEQYF. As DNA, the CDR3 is TGTGCCAGCAGCGTGGGACAGGGGAATTACGAGCAGTACTTC.

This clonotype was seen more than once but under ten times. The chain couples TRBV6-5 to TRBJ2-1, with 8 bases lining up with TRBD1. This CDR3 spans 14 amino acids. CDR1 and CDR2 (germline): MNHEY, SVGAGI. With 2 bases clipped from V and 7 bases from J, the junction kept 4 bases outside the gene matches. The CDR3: CASSYQGAWNEQFF. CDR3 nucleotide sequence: TGTGCCAGCAGTTACCAGGGGGCGTGGAATGAGCAGTTCTTC.

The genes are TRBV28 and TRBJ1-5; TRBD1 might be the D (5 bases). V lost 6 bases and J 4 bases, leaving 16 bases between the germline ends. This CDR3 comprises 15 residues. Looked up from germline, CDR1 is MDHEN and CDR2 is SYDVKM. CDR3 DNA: TGTGCCAGCAGCCCGGGGCGGGGATGGAATCAGCCCCAGCATTTT. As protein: CASSPGRGWNQPQHF.